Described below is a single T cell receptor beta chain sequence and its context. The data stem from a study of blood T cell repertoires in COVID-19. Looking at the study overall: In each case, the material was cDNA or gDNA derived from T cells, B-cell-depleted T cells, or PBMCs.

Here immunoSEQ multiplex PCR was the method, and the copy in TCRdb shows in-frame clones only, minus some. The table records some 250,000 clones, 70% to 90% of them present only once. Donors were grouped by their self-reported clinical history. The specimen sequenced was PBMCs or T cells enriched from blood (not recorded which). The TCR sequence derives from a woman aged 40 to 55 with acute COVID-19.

The CDR3 here is CASSLGVGQLRQETQYF. The CDR3 coding sequence is TGCGCCAGCAGCTTGGGGGTCGGACAGCTTCGCCAAGAGACCCAGTACTTC. V gene TRBV5-1 combines with J gene TRBJ2-5, with TRBD1 as a possible D gene (6 bases). V dropped 0 bases and J dropped 1 base, with 16 bases sitting between them. There are 17 residues in the CDR3. CDR1 is SGHRS and CDR2 is YFSETQ in the germline V gene.